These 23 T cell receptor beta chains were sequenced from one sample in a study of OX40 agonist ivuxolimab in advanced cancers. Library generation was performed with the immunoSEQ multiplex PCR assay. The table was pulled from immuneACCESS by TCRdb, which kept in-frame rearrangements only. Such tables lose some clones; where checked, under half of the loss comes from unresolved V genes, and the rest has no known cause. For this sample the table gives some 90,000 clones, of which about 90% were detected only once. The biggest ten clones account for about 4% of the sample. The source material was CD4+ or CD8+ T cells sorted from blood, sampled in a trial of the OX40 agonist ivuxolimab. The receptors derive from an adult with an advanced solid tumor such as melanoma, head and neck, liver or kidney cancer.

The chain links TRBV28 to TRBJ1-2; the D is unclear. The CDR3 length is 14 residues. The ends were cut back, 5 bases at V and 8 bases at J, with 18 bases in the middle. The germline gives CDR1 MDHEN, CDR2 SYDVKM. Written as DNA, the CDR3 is TGTGCCAGCAGTCCAAAACCCACACTTGAGGGCTACACCTTC. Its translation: CASSPKPTLEGYTF.

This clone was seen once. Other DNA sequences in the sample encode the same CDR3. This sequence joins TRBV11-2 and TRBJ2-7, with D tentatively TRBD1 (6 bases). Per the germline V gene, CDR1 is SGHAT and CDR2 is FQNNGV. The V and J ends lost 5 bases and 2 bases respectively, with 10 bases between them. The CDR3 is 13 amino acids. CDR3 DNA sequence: TGTGCCAGCAGCCGCTGGGGGCCCTACGAGCAGTACGTC. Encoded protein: CASSRWGPYEQYV.

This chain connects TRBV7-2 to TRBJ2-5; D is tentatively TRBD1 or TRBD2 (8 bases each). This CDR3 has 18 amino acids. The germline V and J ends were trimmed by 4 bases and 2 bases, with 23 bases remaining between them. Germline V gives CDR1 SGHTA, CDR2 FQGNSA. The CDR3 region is CASSSGRIAGQDQETQYF. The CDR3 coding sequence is TGTGCCAGCAGCTCTGGTAGGATAGCGGGACAGGATCAAGAGACCCAGTACTTC.

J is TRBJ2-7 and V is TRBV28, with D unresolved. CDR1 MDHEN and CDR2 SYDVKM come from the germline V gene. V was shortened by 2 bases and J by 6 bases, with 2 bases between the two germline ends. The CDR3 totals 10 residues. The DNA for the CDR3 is TGTGCCAGCAGTTTAGGCGAGCAGTACTTC. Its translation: CASSLGEQYF.

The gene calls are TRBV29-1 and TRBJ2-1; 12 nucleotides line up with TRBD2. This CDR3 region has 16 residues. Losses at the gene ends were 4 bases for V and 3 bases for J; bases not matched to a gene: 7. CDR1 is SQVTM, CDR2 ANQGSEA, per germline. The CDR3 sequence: CSVGGASGRVYNEQFF. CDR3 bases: TGCAGCGTTGGGGGAGCTAGCGGGAGGGTCTACAATGAGCAGTTCTTC.

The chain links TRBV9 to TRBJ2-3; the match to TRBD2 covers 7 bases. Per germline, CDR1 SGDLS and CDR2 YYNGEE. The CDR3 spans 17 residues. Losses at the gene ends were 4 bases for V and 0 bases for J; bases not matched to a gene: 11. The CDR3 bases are TGTGCCAGCAGCCTCGGGGGGAGGGCCCGGAGCACAGATACGCAGTATTTT. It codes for CASSLGGRARSTDTQYF.

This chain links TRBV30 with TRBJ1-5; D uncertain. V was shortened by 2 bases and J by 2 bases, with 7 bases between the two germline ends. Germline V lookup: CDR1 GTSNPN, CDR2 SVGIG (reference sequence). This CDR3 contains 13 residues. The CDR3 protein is CAWSTGGNQPQHF. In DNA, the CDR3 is TGTGCCTGGAGTACGGGAGGCAATCAGCCCCAGCATTTT.

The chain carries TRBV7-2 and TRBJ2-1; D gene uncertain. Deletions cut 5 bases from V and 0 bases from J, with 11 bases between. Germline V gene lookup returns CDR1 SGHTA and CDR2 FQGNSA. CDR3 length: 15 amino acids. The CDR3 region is CASSPMMSSYNEQFF. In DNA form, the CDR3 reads TGTGCCAGCAGCCCAATGATGAGCTCCTACAATGAGCAGTTCTTC.

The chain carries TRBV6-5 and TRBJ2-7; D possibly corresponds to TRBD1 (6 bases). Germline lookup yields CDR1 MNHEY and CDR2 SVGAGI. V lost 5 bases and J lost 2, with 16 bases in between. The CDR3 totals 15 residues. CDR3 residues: CASSRSGVGAYEQYV. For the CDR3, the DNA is TGTGCCAGCAGTCGTTCAGGGGTGGGGGCCTACGAGCAGTACGTC.

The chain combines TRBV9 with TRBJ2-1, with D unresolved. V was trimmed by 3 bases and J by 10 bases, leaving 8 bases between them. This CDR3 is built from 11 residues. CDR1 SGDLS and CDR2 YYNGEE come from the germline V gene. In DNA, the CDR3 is TGTGCCAGCAGCGCATTGGGAGAGCAGTTCTTC. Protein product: CASSALGEQFF.

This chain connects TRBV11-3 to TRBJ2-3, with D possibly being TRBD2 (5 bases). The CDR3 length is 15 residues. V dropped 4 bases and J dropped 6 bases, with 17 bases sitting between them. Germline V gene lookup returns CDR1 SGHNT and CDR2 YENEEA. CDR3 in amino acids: CASSSSGEGIDTQYF. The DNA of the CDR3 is TGTGCCAGCAGCTCGAGCGGAGAAGGGATTGATACGCAGTATTTT.

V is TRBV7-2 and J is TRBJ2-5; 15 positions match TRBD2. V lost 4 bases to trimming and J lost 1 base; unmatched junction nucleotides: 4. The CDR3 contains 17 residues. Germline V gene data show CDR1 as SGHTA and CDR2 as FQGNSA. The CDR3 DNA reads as TGTGCCAGCAGCTGGGGACTAGCGGGAGGTATCCAAGAGACCCAGTACTTC. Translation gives CASSWGLAGGIQETQYF.

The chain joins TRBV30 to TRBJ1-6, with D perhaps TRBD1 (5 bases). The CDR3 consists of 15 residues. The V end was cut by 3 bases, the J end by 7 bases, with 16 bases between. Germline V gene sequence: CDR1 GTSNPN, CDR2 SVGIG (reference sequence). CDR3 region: CAWRVSGTVNSPLHF. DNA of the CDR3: TGTGCCTGGAGAGTCTCGGGGACCGTAAATTCACCCCTCCACTTT.

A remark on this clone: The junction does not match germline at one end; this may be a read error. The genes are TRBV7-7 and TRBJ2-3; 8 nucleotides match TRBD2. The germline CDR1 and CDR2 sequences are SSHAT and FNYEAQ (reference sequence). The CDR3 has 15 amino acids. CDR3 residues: CASSATSGRTDTQYF. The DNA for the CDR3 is TGTGCTAGCAGCGCCACTAGCGGACGCACAGATACGCAGTATTTT.

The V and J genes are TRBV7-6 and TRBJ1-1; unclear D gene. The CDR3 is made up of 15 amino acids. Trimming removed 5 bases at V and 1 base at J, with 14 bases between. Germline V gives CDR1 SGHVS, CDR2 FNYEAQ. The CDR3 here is CASSMRTDSNTEAFF. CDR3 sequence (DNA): TGTGCCAGCAGCATGAGGACGGACTCGAACACTGAAGCTTTCTTT.

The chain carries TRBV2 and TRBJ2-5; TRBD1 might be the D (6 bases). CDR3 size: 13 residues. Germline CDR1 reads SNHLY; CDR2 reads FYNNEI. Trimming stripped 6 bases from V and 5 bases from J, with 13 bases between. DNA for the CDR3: TGTGCCAGCAGCCGGACAGTGATGGAGACCCAGTACTTC. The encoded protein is CASSRTVMETQYF.

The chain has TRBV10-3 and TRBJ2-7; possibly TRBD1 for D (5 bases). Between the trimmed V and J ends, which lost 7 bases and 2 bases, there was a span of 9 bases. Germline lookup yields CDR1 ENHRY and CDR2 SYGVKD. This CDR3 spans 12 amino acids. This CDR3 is CAIKDTPYEQYF. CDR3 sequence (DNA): TGTGCCATCAAGGACACCCCCTACGAGCAGTACTTC.

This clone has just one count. The CDR3: CASSQGATAPGELFF. CDR3 DNA sequence: TGCGCCAGCAGCCAAGGGGCGACAGCCCCCGGGGAGCTGTTTTTT. The rearrangement uses TRBV4-1 and TRBJ2-2, with D perhaps matching TRBD1 (5 bases). Germline loops: CDR1 MGHRA, CDR2 YSYEKL. Trimming shortened V by 1 base and J by 6 bases, and 12 bases separated the two germline ends. The CDR3 has 15 residues.

The CDR3 reads CASTDQGYNQPQHF. As DNA, the CDR3 is TGTGCCAGTACCGACCAAGGGTACAATCAGCCCCAGCATTTT. J is TRBJ1-5 and V is TRBV19; D not resolved. The CDR3 covers 14 residues. CDR1 and CDR2 from the germline V gene are LNHDA and SQIVND (reference sequence). Deletions cut 7 bases from V and 3 bases from J, with 13 bases between.

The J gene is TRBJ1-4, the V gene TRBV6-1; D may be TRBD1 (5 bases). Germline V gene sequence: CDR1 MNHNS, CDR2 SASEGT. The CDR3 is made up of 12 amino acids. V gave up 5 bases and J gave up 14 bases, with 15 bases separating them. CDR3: CASSPMGETLFF. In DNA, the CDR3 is TGTGCCAGCAGTCCGATGGGGGAAACCCTGTTTTTT.

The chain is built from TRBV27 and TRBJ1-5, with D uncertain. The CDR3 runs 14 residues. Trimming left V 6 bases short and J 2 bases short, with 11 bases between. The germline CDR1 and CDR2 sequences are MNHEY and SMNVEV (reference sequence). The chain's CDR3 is CASSRVGGNQPQHF. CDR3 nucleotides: TGTGCCAGCAGCCGGGTGGGAGGCAATCAGCCCCAGCATTTT.

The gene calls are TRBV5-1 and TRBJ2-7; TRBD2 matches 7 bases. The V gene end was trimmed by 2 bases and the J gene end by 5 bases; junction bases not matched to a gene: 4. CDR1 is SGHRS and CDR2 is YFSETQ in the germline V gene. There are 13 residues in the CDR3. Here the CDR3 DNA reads TGCGCCAGCAGCTTTGGGGGAGGGGACGAGCAGTACTTC. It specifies CASSFGGGDEQYF.

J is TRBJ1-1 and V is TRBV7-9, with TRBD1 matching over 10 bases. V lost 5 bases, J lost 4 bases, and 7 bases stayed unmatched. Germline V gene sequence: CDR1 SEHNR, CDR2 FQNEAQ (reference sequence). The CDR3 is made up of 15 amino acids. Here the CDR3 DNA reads TGTGCCAGCAGCACTCGGGACAGGGGTCCCACTGAAGCTTTCTTT. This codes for CASSTRDRGPTEAFF.